This T cell receptor beta chain was sequenced during a study of molecular identifiers for immune sequencing clone quantification. Study details: Replicates split RNA from about 20,000 or 100,000 naive CD8 cells five ways, and the researchers sequenced four portions.

In TCRdb, the PCR reads were re-called with MiXCR into one record per CDR3 protein. Here the sample spans 100,000 or so distinct CDR3 sequences, roughly 21% being singletons. Study-wide findings and caveats: Over 97% of CMV-specific effector molecules, but under 1% of naive ones, were in clones above 20 copies.

The CDR3 has 14 residues. Trimming cost V 3 bases and J 1 base, with 10 bases left between them. Germline V gene lookup returns CDR1 SEHNR and CDR2 FQNEAQ (reference sequence). This clonotype was seen a handful of times. Its antigen remains unknown. Sequencing input: naive CD8+ T cells from blood, with Jurkat cell RNA spiked in. Subset: FACS-sorted CD8+CD4-CCR7+CD45RA+ naive T cells. The chain combines TRBV7-9 with TRBJ2-7, with a possible D match to TRBD2 (6 bases). The clonotype was recovered from a human donor in good health. Some libraries in this study had Jurkat cell RNA spiked in. Written as DNA, the CDR3 is TGTGCCAGCAGCTTCCGGGAGAATTCCTACGAGCAGTACTTC. As protein: CASSFRENSYEQYF. Full variable domain (remainder filled in from reference TRBV7-9 and TRBJ2-7): DTGVSQNPRHKITKRGQNVTFRCDPISEHNRLYWYRQTLGQGPEFLTYFQNEAQLEKSRLLSDRFSAERPKGSFSTLEIQRTEQGDSAMYLCASSFRENSYEQYFGPGTRLTVT.